Given below is one T cell receptor (beta chain) in context. Its matching antigen is unknown. This sample was included in a study of T cell responses to AZD1222 COVID-19 vaccine. The repertoire was sequenced with immunoSEQ multiplex PCR; TCRdb's copy has only in-frame clones and lacks some. The sample yields 150,000 to 250,000 clones, approximately 90% seen once. Whole-study findings and limits: Targeting of unmutated variant regions was reportedly seen in nearly half of spike-specific TCRs. Seropositive at baseline were only a handful of AZD1222 recipients. Elevations in Spike-specific TCR breadth and depth followed administration of two AZD1222 doses.

In germline, CDR1 is MNHEY, CDR2 SVGAGI. This CDR3 spans 14 amino acids. The V segment lost 6 bases and the J segment 7 bases; nucleotides outside the gene matches: 9. The J gene is TRBJ2-7, the V gene TRBV6-5; 10 bases align to TRBD1. The TCR comes from an adult who received the AZD1222 COVID-19 vaccine. The input for sequencing was peripheral blood, taken 28 days after the second AZD1222 dose. The DNA for the CDR3 is TGTGCCAGCAGGCCGGGACAGGGGAGGAAGGAGCAGTACTTC. Translated, it gives CASRPGQGRKEQYF.